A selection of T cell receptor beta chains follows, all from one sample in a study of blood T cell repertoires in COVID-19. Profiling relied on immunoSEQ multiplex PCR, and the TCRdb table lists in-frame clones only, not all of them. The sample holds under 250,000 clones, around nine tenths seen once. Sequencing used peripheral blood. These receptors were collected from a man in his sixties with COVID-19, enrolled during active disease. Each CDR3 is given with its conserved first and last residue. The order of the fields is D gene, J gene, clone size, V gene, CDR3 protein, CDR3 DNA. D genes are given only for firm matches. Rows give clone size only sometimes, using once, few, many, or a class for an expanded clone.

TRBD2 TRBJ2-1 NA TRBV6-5 CASKGRGTSYNEQFF TGTGCCAGCAAAGGGCGGGGGACGTCCTACAATGAGCAGTTCTTC
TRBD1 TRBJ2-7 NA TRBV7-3 CASSPQTGAYEQYF TGTGCCAGCAGCCCTCAGACAGGGGCCTACGAGCAGTACTTC
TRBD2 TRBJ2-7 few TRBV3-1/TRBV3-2 CASSLRRLAGSSSYEQYF TGTGCCAGCAGCTTAAGAAGACTAGCGGGGAGTAGTTCCTACGAGCAGTACTTC
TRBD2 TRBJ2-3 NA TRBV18 CASSPRVAGDRDTQYF TGTGCCAGCTCCCCCAGGGTAGCGGGAGATAGAGATACGCAGTATTTT
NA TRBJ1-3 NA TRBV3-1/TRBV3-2 CASSQDSSGNTIYF TGTGCCAGCAGCCAGGACAGCTCTGGAAACACCATATATTTT
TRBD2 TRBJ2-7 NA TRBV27 CASRNGGRGTKDSYEQYF TGTGCCAGCAGAAATGGGGGTCGCGGGACTAAGGATTCCTACGAGCAGTACTTC
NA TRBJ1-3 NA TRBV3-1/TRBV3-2 CASSRTGTSGNTIYF TGTGCCAGCAGCCGAACAGGGACCTCTGGAAACACCATATATTTT
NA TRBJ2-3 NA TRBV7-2 CASSLVGGSTDTQYF TGTGCCAGCAGCTTAGTTGGCGGGAGCACAGATACGCAGTATTTT
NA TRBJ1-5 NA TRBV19 CASSTTGTNYQPQHF TGTGCCAGTAGCACAACCGGGACTAACTATCAGCCCCAGCATTTT
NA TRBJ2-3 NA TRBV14 CASSPVGVYGTDTQYF TGTGCCAGCAGCCCGGTGGGCGTCTACGGCACAGATACGCAGTATTTT
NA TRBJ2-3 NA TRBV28 CASRPRVRDTQYF TGTGCCAGCAGGCCCAGGGTTCGGGATACGCAGTATTTT
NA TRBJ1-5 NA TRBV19 CASSMRDQPQHF TGTGCCAGTAGTATGAGGGATCAGCCCCAGCATTTT
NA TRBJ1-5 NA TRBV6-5 CASRRENQPQHF TGTGCCAGCAGGAGGGAAAATCAGCCCCAGCATTTT